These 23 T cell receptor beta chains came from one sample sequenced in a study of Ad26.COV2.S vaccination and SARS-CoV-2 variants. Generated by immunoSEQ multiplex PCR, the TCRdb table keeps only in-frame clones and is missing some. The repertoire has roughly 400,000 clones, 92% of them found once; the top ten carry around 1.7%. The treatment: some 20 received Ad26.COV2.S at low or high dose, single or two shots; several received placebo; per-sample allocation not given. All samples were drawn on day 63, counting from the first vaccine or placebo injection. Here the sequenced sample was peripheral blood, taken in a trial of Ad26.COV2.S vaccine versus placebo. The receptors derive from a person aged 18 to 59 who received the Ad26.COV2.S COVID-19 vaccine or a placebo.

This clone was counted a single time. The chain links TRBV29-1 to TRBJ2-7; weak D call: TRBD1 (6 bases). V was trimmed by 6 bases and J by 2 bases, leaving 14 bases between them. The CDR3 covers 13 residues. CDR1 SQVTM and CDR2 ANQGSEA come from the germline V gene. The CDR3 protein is CSVVRDTPYEQYF. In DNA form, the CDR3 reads TGCAGCGTCGTTCGGGACACTCCCTACGAGCAGTACTTC.

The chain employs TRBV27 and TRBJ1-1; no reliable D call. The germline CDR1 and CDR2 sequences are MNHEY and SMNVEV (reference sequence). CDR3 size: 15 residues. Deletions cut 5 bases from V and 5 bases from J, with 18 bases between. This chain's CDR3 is CASSGRGRGKTEAFF. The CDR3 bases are TGTGCCAGCAGTGGGAGAGGGCGTGGTAAGACTGAAGCTTTCTTT.

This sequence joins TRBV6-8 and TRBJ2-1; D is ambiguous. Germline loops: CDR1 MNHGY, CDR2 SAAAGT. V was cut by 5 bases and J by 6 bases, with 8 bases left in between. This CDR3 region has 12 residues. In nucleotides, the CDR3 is TGTGCCAGCAGTACCACGACCAATGAGCAGTTCTTC. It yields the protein CASSTTTNEQFF.

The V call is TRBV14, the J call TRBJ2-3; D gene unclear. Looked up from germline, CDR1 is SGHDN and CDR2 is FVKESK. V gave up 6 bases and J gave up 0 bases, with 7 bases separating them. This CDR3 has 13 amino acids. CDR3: CASRLRSTDTQYF. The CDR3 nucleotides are TGTGCCAGCAGGCTCAGAAGCACAGATACGCAGTATTTT.

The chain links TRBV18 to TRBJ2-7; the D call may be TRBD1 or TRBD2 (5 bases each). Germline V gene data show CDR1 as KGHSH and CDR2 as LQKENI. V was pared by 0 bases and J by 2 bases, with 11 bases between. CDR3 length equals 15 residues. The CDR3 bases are TGTGCCAGCTCACCACCTTCGGGGCTTACCTACGAGCAGTACTTC. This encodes CASSPPSGLTYEQYF.

The CDR3 DNA reads as TGTGCCAGCAGTTACTCGAGGGGGGCCAATCAGCCCCAGCATTTT. Amino acid sequence: CASSYSRGANQPQHF. The chain employs TRBV6-2 or TRBV6-3 and TRBJ1-5; D may be TRBD1 (6 bases). The CDR3 covers 15 residues. V lost 0 bases and J lost 3, with 9 bases in between. CDR1 MNHEY and CDR2 SVGEGT come from the germline V gene.

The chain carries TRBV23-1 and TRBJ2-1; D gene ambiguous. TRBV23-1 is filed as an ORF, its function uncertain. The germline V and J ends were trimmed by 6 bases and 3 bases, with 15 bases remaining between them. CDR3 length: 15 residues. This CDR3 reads CASSLDTLIYNEQFF. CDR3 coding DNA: TGCGCCAGCAGCCTCGACACCCTAATCTACAATGAGCAGTTCTTC.

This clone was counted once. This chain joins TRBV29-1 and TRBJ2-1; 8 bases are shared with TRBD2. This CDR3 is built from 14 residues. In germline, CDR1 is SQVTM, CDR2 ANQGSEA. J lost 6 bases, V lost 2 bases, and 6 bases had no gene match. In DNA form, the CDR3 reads TGCAGCGTTGAACGCCAGGCGGGGGGCAATGAGCAGTTCTTC. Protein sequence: CSVERQAGGNEQFF.

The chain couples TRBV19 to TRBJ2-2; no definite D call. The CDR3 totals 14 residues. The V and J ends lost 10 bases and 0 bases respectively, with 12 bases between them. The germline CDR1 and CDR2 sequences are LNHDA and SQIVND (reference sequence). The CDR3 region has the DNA TGTGCCATCGAAAGGGTACCGAACACCGGGGAGCTGTTTTTT. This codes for CAIERVPNTGELFF.

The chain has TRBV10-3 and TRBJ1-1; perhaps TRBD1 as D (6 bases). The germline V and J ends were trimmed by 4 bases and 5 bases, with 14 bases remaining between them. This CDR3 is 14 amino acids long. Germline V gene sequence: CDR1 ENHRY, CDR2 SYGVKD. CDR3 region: CAISVGAQGTEAFF. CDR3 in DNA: TGTGCCATCAGTGTGGGGGCACAAGGAACTGAAGCTTTCTTT.

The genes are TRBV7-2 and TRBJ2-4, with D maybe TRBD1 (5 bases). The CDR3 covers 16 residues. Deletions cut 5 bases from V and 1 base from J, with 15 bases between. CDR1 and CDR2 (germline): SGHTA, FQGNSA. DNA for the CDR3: TGTGCCAGCAGCACCCAGGGCGTGTTGGCCAAAAACATTCAGTACTTC. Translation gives CASSTQGVLAKNIQYF.

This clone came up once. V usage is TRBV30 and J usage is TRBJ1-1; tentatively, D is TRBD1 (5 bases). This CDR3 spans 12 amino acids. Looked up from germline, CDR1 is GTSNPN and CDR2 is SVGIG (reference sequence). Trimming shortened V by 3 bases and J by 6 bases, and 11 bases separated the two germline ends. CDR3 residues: CAWRAQGAEAFF. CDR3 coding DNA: TGTGCCTGGAGAGCTCAGGGTGCTGAAGCTTTCTTT.

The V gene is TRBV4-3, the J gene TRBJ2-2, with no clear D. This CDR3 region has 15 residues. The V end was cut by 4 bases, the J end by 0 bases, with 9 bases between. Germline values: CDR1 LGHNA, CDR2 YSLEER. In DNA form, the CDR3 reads TGCGCCAGCAGCCCCTTGGGTACGAACACCGGGGAGCTGTTTTTT. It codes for CASSPLGTNTGELFF.

The CDR3 DNA is TGTGCCAGCATCAGGAACAGGGGGCGCAGCAATGAGCAGTTCTTC. Protein product: CASIRNRGRSNEQFF. This chain uses TRBV6-5 with TRBJ2-1; 9 bases line up with TRBD1. J lost 6 bases, V lost 7 bases, and 10 bases had no gene match. CDR3 length: 15 residues. Germline V gene data show CDR1 as MNHEY and CDR2 as SVGAGI.

CDR3 residues: CASSLRSGGADTQYF. The CDR3, as DNA: TGTGCCAGCAGCTTGCGTAGCGGGGGGGCAGATACGCAGTATTTT. This rearrangement joins TRBV5-6 to TRBJ2-3; 11 bases align to TRBD2. CDR1 and CDR2 (germline): SGHDT, YYEEEE. The CDR3 extends over 15 amino acids. The junction had 2 bases not matched to a gene; V was cut back by 1 base and J by 4 bases.

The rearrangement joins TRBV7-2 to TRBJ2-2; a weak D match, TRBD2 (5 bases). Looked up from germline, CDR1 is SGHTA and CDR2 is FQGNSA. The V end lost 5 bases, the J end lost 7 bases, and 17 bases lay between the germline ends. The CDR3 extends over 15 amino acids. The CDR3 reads CASSLLDARVGELFF. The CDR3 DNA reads TGTGCCAGCAGCCTTTTGGACGCGCGGGTCGGGGAGCTGTTTTTT.

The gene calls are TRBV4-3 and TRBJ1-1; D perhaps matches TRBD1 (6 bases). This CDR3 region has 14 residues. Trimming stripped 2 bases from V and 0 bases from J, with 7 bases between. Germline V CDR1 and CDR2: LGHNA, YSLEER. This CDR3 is CASSQHRVNTEAFF. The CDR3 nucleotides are TGCGCCAGCAGCCAACACAGGGTGAACACTGAAGCTTTCTTT.

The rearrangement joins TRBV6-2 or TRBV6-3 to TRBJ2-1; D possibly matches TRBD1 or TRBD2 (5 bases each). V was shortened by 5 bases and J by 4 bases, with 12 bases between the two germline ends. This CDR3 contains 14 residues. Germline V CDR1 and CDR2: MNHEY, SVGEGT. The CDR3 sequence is CASSKRGAYNEQFF. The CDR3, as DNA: TGTGCCAGCAGTAAGAGGGGAGCATACAATGAGCAGTTCTTC.

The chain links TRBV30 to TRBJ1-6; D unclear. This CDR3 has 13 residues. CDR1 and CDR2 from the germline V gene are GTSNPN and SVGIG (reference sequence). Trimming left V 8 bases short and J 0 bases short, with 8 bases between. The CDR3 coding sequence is TGTGCCCGGGCGGACTCCTATAATTCACCCCTCCACTTT. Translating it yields CARADSYNSPLHF.

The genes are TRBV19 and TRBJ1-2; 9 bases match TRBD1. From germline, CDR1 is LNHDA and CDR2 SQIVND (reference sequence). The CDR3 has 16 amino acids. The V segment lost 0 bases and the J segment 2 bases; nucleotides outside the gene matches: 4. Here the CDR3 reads CASSIEGTGWNYGYTF. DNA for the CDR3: TGTGCCAGTAGTATAGAAGGGACAGGGTGGAACTATGGCTACACCTTC.

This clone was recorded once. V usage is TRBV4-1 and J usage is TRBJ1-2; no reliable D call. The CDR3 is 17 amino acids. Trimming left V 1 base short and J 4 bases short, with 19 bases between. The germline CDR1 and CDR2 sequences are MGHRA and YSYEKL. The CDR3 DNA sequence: TGCGCCAGCAGCCAAGTGGGTGGCATGGGTTTGGGCTATGGCTACACCTTC. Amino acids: CASSQVGGMGLGYGYTF.

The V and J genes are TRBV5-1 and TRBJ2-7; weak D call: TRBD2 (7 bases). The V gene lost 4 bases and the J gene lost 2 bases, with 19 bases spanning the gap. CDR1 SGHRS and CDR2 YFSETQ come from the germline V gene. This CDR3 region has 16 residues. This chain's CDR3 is CASSPRGGSIPYEQYF. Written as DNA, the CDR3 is TGCGCCAGCAGCCCTAGGGGGGGGTCCATTCCCTACGAGCAGTACTTC.

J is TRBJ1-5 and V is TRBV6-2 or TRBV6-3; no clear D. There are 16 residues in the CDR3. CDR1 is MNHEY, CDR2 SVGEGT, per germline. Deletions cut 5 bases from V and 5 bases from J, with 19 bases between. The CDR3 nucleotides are TGTGCCAGCAGTCCCCGATCCAACAGTTTTCATCAGCCCCAGCATTTT. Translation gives CASSPRSNSFHQPQHF.